This record covers a single TCR beta chain. Its binding antigen is unknown. It has no much larger one-base neighbor in the sample; base qualities were not kept. This entry is derived from a study of PD-1 blockade in classical Hodgkin lymphoma (TCRdb year 2020). The study in broad terms: Nivolumab dosing was 3 mg/kg intravenously every 2 weeks, continuing until either disease progression or unacceptable toxicity. A peripheral blood immune signature of response to PD-1 blockade in classical Hodgkin lymphoma was defined using TCR beta sequencing and CyTOF. The paper's findings and limits, for the study overall: Trial patients with a complete response had baseline diversity similar to that of newly diagnosed patients, while partial responders and progressors had significantly lower diversity. Lower diversity was observed in patients in whom nivolumab was started less than 1 year after ASCT, and these patients were excluded from later analyses so that confounding by immune reconstitution would be avoided. Only a single clinical trial cohort was studied, and what caused the repertoire differences, possibly disease activity or prior therapy, remained undefined. Baseline TCR diversity was reported to be lower in newly diagnosed patients than in healthy donors and to be lower still in relapsed/refractory patients. A significant rise by C4D1 was seen in CD4+ but not CD8+ TCR diversity (p=0.0027 vs p=0.16), with the rise being most apparent in complete responders (p=0.02).

Genomic DNA was extracted with the Qiagen DNeasy kit from unsorted PBMCs and from negatively selected CD4+ and CD8+ fractions. Using primers that anneal to V and J segments, immunoSEQ multiplex PCR amplified the TCR beta CDR3 regions. A synthetic immune receptor repertoire was used to minimize amplification bias, and remaining bias was computationally removed after sequencing. The authors' pipeline ran thus. Repertoire diversity was quantified as the Shannon entropy index using custom Python scripts. Unsorted, CD4+ and CD8+ repertoires were analyzed separately, except for combined analyses in which CD4+ and CD8+ sequences were merged in silico. A clone was considered expanded if an increase in frequency of at least 2-fold after treatment relative to C1D1 was found, and a pseudocount of 0.5 was applied to clones undetected at baseline. Clones with 0 or 1 copy at C1D1 were defined as singleton clones, while clones with 2 or more copies were defined as non-singleton clones. Clones expanded in unsorted samples were assigned a CD4+, CD8+ or unknown annotation through matching of protein sequences in sorted samples from the same patient. Wilcoxon tests on paired samples were used to test changes in diversity from C1D1 to C4D1. TCRdb took this table from immuneACCESS and kept in-frame rearrangements with V and J called. Such tables lack part of the clones; where checked against another copy, unresolved V genes explain under half of the gap, and the rest is unexplained. Clonal size and the V and J genes are those of that table, whereas D and trimming came from the DNA. The sample contains 20,000 to 25,000 clones, roughly four fifths of them found a single time. The ten most abundant clones make up roughly 23% of the sample.

The time point label here, explained by the study, means: cycle 4 day 1 (C4D1), after around six weeks of nivolumab. All trial patients had relapsed after autologous stem cell transplantation, with cohorts A, B and C differing in prior brentuximab vedotin exposure. The trial cohort comprised 56 patients with relapsed/refractory classical Hodgkin lymphoma whose best overall responses were complete response, partial response or progressive disease. Single-agent nivolumab was administered to trial patients in the multi-cohort phase II CheckMate 205 trial. An independent review committee assessed best overall response by applying the 2007 International Working Group response criteria. Trial PBMCs were collected just before the start of nivolumab (C1D1) and during therapy at cycle 2 day 1 and cycle 4 day 1. Peripheral blood was collected in 8 mL Vacutainer Cell Preparation Tubes, from which PBMCs were isolated by centrifugation and then cryopreserved.

The sequence came from a human donor with classical Hodgkin lymphoma. The source material was peripheral blood mononuclear cells (PBMCs), sampled before the fourth cycle of nivolumab.

This receptor carries the CDR3 CASSLSGGSNQPQHF. The DNA sequence is given as TGTGCCAGCAGCTTAAGTGGGGGAAGCAATCAGCCCCAGCATTTT. The chain is made from TRBV11-2 and TRBJ1-5; TRBD1 is perhaps the D gene, given 5 matching bases. The germline V gene yields SGHAT for CDR1 and FQNNGV for CDR2. The CDR3 starts with the cysteine, ends with the phenylalanine, and has 15 residues. The CDR3 DNA has 45 bases and is translated from base 1. V was cut back by 2 bases and J by 1 base, leaving a gap of 9 bases between them.